The present T cell receptor beta chain was sequenced within a study of cytomegalovirus exposure and HLA in healthy donors. Study in general: Around 180 million T cells yielded more than 90 million unique TCR beta sequences, as an earlier analysis found. Study-level findings and limits: Earlier findings revealed that most TCR beta V segments proved productive either about 90% or about 30% of the time.

It was with 60 Vbeta and 13 Jbeta primers that the PCR ran. The data were produced by immunoSEQ multiplex PCR, yet TCRdb's version contains in-frame clones alone and is incomplete. The data show more than 85,000 clones, with approximately 79% seen just once and 6% to 8% held by the top ten. The CDR3 covers 13 residues. V was shortened by 6 bases and J by 2 bases, with 10 bases between the two germline ends. The germline V gene encodes CDR1 SGHTA and CDR2 FQGTGA. With regard to this clone: Its antigen remains unidentified.

The sequenced material came from PBMCs. The clonotype comes from a man aged 25 to 40 in good health and CMV-seropositive. The chain is built from TRBV7-3 and TRBJ1-1; D is perhaps TRBD1 (5 bases). CDR3 DNA: TGTGCCAGCAGTTCTGACAGAAACACTGAAGCTTTCTTT. Its protein product is CASSSDRNTEAFF.